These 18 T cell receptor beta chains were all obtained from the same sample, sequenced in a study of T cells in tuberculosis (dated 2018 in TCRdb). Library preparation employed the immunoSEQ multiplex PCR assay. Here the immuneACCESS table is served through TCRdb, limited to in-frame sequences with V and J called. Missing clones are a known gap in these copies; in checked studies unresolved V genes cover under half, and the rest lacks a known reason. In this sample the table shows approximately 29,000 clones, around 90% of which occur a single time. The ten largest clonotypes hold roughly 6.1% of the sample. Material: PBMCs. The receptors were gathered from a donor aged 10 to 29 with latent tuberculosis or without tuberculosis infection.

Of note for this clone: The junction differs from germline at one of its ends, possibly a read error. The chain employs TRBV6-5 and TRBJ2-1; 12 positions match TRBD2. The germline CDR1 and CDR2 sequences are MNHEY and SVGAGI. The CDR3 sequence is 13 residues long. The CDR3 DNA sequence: TGTGCCAGCAGTTACTCCAGACTAGCGGGGGCTATCTTC. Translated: CASSYSRLAGAIF.

The CDR3 coding sequence is TGTGCCAGTAGTATAAGAGTGGAGGATAGCAATCAGCCCCAGCATTTT. It is translated as CASSIRVEDSNQPQHF. The V call is TRBV19, the J call TRBJ1-5; no clear D. CDR3 size: 16 residues. With 2 bases removed from V and 0 bases from J, the gap between germline ends came to 11 bases. CDR1 and CDR2 (germline): LNHDA, SQIVND (reference sequence). Full variable domain (missing parts from reference TRBV19 and TRBJ1-5): DGGITQSPKYLFRKEGQNVTLSCEQNLNHDAMYWYRQDPGQGLRLIYYSQIVNDFQKGDIAEGYSVSREKKESFPLTVTSAQKNPTAFYLCASSIRVEDSNQPQHFGDGTRLSIL.

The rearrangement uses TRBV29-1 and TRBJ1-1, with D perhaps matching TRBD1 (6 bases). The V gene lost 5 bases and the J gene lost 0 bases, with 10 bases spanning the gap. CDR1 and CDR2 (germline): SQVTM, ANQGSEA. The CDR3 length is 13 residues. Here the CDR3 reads CSVTGQLNTEAFF. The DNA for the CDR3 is TGCAGCGTTACTGGACAGTTGAACACTGAAGCTTTCTTT.

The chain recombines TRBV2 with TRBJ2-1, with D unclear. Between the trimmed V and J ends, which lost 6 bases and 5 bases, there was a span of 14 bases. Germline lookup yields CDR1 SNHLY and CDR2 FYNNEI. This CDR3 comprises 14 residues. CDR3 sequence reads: CASSTTSRNNEQFF. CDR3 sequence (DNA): TGTGCCAGCAGCACGACTTCCCGAAACAATGAGCAGTTCTTC.

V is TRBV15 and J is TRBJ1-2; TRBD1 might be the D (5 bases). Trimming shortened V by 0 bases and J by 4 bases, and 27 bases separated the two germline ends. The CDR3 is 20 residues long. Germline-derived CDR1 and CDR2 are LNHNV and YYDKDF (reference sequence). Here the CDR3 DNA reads TGTGCCACCAGCAGAGACAGGCTCCCTCTACAGGCTCGCGCCTCCTATGGCTACACCTTC. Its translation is CATSRDRLPLQARASYGYTF.

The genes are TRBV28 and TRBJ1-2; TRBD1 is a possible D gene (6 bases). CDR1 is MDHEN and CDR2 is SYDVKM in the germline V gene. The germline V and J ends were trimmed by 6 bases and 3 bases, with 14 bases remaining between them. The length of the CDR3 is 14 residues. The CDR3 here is CASSQGTLDYGYTF. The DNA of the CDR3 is TGTGCCAGCAGCCAAGGGACACTCGACTATGGCTACACCTTC.

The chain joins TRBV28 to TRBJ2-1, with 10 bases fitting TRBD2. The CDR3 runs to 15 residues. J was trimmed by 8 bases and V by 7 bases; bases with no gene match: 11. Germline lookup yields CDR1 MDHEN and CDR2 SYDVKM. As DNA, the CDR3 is TGTGCCAGCAATAGGCCCAGCGGGGGGGCCGATGAGCAGTTCTTC. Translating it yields CASNRPSGGADEQFF.

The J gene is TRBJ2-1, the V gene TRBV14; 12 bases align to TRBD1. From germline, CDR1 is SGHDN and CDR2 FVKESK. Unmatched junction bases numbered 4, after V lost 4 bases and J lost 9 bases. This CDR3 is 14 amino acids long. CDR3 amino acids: CASSPPGQGAEQFF. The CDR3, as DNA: TGTGCCAGCAGCCCGCCGGGACAGGGGGCTGAGCAGTTCTTC. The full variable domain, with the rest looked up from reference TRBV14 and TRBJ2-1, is EAGVTQFPSHSVIEKGQTVTLRCDPISGHDNLYWYRRVMGKEIKFLLHFVKESKQDESGMPNNRFLAERTGGTYSTLKVQPAELEDSGVYFCASSPPGQGAEQFFGPGTRLTVL.

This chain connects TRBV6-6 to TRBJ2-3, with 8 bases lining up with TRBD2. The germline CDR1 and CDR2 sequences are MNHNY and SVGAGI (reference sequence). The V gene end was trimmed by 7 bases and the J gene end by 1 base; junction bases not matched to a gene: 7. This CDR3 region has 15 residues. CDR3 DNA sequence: TGTGCCAGCACGCCGGGGGGGGCCGGCACAGATACGCAGTATTTT. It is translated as CASTPGGAGTDTQYF.

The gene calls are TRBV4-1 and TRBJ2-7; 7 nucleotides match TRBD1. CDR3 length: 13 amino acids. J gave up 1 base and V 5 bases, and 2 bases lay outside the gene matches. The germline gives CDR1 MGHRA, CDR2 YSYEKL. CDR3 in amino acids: CASSGQVSYEQYF. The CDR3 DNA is TGCGCCAGCAGCGGACAGGTTTCCTACGAGCAGTACTTC.

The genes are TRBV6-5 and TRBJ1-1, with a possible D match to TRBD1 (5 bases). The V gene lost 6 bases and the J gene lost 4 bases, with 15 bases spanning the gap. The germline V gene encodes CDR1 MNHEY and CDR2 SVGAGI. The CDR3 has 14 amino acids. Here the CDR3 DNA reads TGTGCCAGCAGCTACGGTCCGGGGGGCACTGAAGCTTTCTTT. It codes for CASSYGPGGTEAFF.

CDR3 in DNA: TGTGCCAGCAGCTTAGAGACAGGGGGCAGTTACGAGCAGTACTTC. Translating it yields CASSLETGGSYEQYF. The chain uses TRBV11-2 and TRBJ2-7; TRBD1 matches 10 bases. V shed 0 bases, J shed 4 bases, and the junction held 3 bases outside the gene matches. This CDR3 has 15 residues. Germline V gene data show CDR1 as SGHAT and CDR2 as FQNNGV.

The CDR3 nucleotides are TGTGCCAGCAGCCCGATAAAGACAGGCTTCTCCTACGAGCAGTACTTC. It codes for CASSPIKTGFSYEQYF. The rearrangement links TRBV7-9 to TRBJ2-7, with D perhaps TRBD1 (6 bases). CDR1 and CDR2 from the germline V gene are SEHNR and FQNEAQ (reference sequence). The CDR3 is 16 amino acids. Trimming cost V 5 bases and J 0 bases, with 17 bases left between them.

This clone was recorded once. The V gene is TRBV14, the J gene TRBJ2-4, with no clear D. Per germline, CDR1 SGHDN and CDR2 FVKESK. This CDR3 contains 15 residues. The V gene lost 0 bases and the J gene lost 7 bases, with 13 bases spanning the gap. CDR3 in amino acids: CASSQDRPPFNIQYF. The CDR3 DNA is TGTGCCAGCAGCCAAGACAGGCCTCCATTCAACATTCAGTACTTC.

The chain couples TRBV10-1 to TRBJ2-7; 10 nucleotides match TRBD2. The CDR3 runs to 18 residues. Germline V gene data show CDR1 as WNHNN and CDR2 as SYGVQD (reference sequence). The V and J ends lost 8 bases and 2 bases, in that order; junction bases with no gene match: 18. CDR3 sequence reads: CASLFFSGGLPSPYEQYF. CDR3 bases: TGCGCCAGCCTCTTCTTTAGCGGGGGGCTCCCGAGCCCCTACGAGCAGTACTTC.

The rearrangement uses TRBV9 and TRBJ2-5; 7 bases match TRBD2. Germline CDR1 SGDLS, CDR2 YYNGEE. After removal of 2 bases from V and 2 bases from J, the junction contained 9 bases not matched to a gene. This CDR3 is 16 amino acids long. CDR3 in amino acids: CASSVDPRLAQETQYF. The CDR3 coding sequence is TGTGCCAGCAGCGTCGACCCCAGACTAGCACAAGAGACCCAGTACTTC. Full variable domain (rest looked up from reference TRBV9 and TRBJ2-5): DSGVTQTPKHLITATGQRVTLRCSPRSGDLSVYWYQQSLDQGLQFLIQYYNGEERAKGNILERFSAQQFPDLHSELNLSSLELGDSALYFCASSVDPRLAQETQYFGPGTRLLVL.

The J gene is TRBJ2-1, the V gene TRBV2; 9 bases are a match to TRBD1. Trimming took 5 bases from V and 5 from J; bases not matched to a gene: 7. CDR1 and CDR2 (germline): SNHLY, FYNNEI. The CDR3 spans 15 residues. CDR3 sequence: CASSPTGGFHNEQFF. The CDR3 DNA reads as TGTGCCAGCAGTCCGACAGGGGGGTTTCACAATGAGCAGTTCTTC.

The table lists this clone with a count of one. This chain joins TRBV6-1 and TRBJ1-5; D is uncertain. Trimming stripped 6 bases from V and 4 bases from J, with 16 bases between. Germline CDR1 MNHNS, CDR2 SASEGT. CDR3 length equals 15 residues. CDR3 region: CASRSGVPRNQPQHF. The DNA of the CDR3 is TGTGCCAGCAGGTCCGGGGTACCAAGAAATCAGCCCCAGCATTTT.